The T cell receptor (beta chain) under discussion was sequenced for a study of blood T cell repertoires in COVID-19. The overall study: From the United States, Italy and Spain came samples of acute and convalescent COVID-19. PBMCs, B-cell-depleted T cells, or T cells were the source of the cDNA or gDNA that made up the material.

This clone showed up just once. Clones were sequenced by immunoSEQ multiplex PCR, and TCRdb holds only the in-frame ones, with some missing. Of about 160,000 clones in the sample, roughly nine tenths were seen once. V lost 6 bases to trimming and J lost 11 bases, with 10 bases between them. Per the germline V gene, CDR1 is SEHNR and CDR2 is FQNEAQ (reference sequence). The CDR3 length is 10 residues. Source material: peripheral blood. The origin of this receptor is a man aged 55 to 69 with active or convalescent COVID-19. V is TRBV7-9 and J is TRBJ1-1; the D is unclear. The chain's CDR3 is CASSFFGAFF. The CDR3 DNA follows: TGTGCCAGCAGTTTTTTCGGGGCTTTCTTT.